One and the same sample provided the 20 T cell receptor beta chains below, sequenced in a study of technical replicates of blood from a few donors. Assay used: immunoSEQ multiplex PCR; TCRdb lists only in-frame clones, some missing. The sample lists around 97,000 clones; approximately 95% were seen once. The specimen was T cells isolated from PBMCs. The receptors here all came from a human donor in good health.

This sequence joins TRBV6-5 and TRBJ1-5; possibly TRBD1 for D (5 bases). The CDR3 covers 14 residues. The germline V and J ends were trimmed by 0 bases and 4 bases, with 7 bases remaining between them. CDR1 and CDR2 from the germline V gene are MNHEY and SVGAGI. The CDR3 DNA is TGTGCCAGCAGTTACTCGGGGGGGAATCAGCCCCAGCATTTT. This sequence encodes CASSYSGGNQPQHF.

CDR3 amino acids: CASSYGVSGANVLTF. The CDR3 DNA reads TGTGCCAGCAGCTATGGAGTGTCTGGGGCCAACGTCCTGACTTTC. This chain joins TRBV11-2 and TRBJ2-6; D not certain. The germline V gene has CDR1 SGHAT and CDR2 FQNNGV. This CDR3 spans 15 amino acids. Trimming took 4 bases from V and 1 from J, leaving 8 bases between them.

J is TRBJ1-2 and V is TRBV12-5; no reliable D call. Looked up from germline, CDR1 is LGHNT and CDR2 is FRNRAP. This CDR3 has 10 amino acids. V gave up 2 bases and J gave up 13 bases, with 8 bases separating them. The CDR3 DNA sequence: TGTGCTAGTGGTTTGCCTTCGAGCACCTTC. Its translation is CASGLPSSTF. Full variable domain (remainder filled in from reference TRBV12-5 and TRBJ1-2): DARVTQTPRHKVTEMGQEVTMRCQPILGHNTVFWYRQTMMQGLELLAYFRNRAPLDDSGMPKDRFSAEMPDATLATLKIQPSEPRDSAVYFCASGLPSSTFGSGTRLTVV.

Only one count was recorded for this clone. The chain recombines TRBV30 with TRBJ1-1; 11 positions match TRBD1. Germline loops: CDR1 GTSNPN, CDR2 SVGIG (reference sequence). Unmatched junction bases numbered 5, after V lost 4 bases and J lost 4 bases. The CDR3 consists of 14 residues. The CDR3 bases are TGTGCCTGGACCCCGGGACAGGGGGTCACTGAAGCTTTCTTT. Its translation: CAWTPGQGVTEAFF.

The rearrangement links TRBV5-1 to TRBJ2-1, with TRBD2 matching over 9 bases. Germline CDR1 is SGHRS and CDR2 is YFSETQ. After removal of 4 bases from V and 3 bases from J, the junction contained 17 bases not matched to a gene. This CDR3 has 19 amino acids. The chain's CDR3 is CASSPRILTSREGYNEQFF. In DNA form, the CDR3 reads TGCGCCAGCAGCCCTAGGATCCTGACTTCGCGGGAGGGCTACAATGAGCAGTTCTTC.

This rearrangement joins TRBV9 to TRBJ1-2, with TRBD1 matching over 7 bases. The V gene's germline CDR1 is SGDLS and CDR2 YYNGEE. V gave up 0 bases and J gave up 4 bases; unmatched junction bases: 6. The CDR3 extends over 15 amino acids. The CDR3 here is CASSVGGGPSYGYTF. The CDR3 nucleotides are TGTGCCAGCAGCGTAGGAGGGGGCCCCTCCTATGGCTACACCTTC.

This chain connects TRBV9 to TRBJ1-4; 10 bases are shared with TRBD1. Germline V lookup: CDR1 SGDLS, CDR2 YYNGEE. Trimming removed 3 bases from V and 7 bases from J; junction bases left unmatched: 6. The CDR3 spans 15 residues. The CDR3 sequence: CASSGLTGGREKLFF. The DNA of the CDR3 is TGTGCCAGCAGCGGATTGACAGGGGGCCGTGAAAAACTGTTTTTT.

The chain is built from TRBV27 and TRBJ2-7; 9 nucleotides agree with TRBD1. V lost 1 base, J lost 2 bases, and 3 bases stayed unmatched. This CDR3 is built from 15 residues. The germline CDR1 and CDR2 sequences are MNHEY and SMNVEV (reference sequence). CDR3 protein: CASSLWDRAAYEQYF. DNA for the CDR3: TGTGCCAGCAGTTTATGGGACAGGGCGGCCTACGAGCAGTACTTC.

The chain has TRBV13 and TRBJ2-3, with 13 bases that match TRBD2. V lost 3 bases and J lost 4; bases outside the gene matches: 7. Germline V gene data show CDR1 as PRHDT and CDR2 as FYEKMQ (reference sequence). The CDR3 spans 17 residues. CDR3: CASSFPGLAGAPDTQYF. DNA of the CDR3: TGTGCCAGCAGCTTCCCCGGACTAGCGGGAGCCCCAGATACGCAGTATTTT.

V gene TRBV5-8 combines with J gene TRBJ2-3; 11 nucleotides align to TRBD2. The ends lost 6 bases at V and 4 bases at J; junction bases unmatched: 10. Germline loops: CDR1 SGHTS, CDR2 YDEGEE. The length of the CDR3 is 16 residues. CDR3: CASKGLAGKGADTQYF. The CDR3 DNA reads as TGTGCCAGCAAAGGACTAGCGGGCAAGGGGGCAGATACGCAGTATTTT. The full variable domain, its missing parts supplied by reference TRBV5-8 and TRBJ2-3, is EAGVTQSPTHLIKTRGQQATLRCSPISGHTSVYWYQQALGLGLQFLLWYDEGEERNRGNFPPRFSGRQFPNYSSELNVNALELEDSALYLCASKGLAGKGADTQYFGPGTRLTVL.

The J gene is TRBJ2-3, the V gene TRBV7-3; 8 bases align to TRBD2. With V trimmed by 1 base and J by 3 bases, 3 bases remained unmatched. Germline CDR1 reads SGHTA; CDR2 reads FQGTGA. The CDR3 extends over 15 amino acids. The CDR3 protein is CASSLRSGRTDTQYF. The CDR3 DNA is TGTGCCAGCAGCTTAAGGAGCGGGAGAACAGATACGCAGTATTTT.

The V and J genes are TRBV29-1 and TRBJ1-5; TRBD1 matches at 10 bases. The CDR3 length is 13 residues. Losses at the gene ends were 4 bases for V and 4 bases for J; bases not matched to a gene: 1. Germline values: CDR1 SQVTM, CDR2 ANQGSEA. CDR3 coding DNA: TGCAGCGTTGGGGACAGGGGTAATCAGCCCCAGCATTTT. Its translation: CSVGDRGNQPQHF.

V usage is TRBV30 and J usage is TRBJ1-4; possibly TRBD1 for D (6 bases). CDR1 and CDR2 from the germline V gene are GTSNPN and SVGIG (reference sequence). The CDR3 has 14 amino acids. Trimming took off 5 bases at V and 6 bases at J, with 16 bases between the two ends. Written as DNA, the CDR3 is TGTGCCTGGGACTCTGCAGGGGTAGATGAAAAACTGTTTTTT. As protein: CAWDSAGVDEKLFF.

In this sample, this clone turned up once. V is TRBV6-6 and J is TRBJ2-5; TRBD1 might be the D (6 bases). The length of the CDR3 is 16 residues. CDR1 and CDR2 (germline): MNHNY, SVGAGI (reference sequence). V lost 6 bases to trimming and J lost 4 bases, with 21 bases between them. CDR3 in amino acids: CASSRYREVDRETQYF. The CDR3 region has the DNA TGTGCCAGCAGCCGATACAGGGAAGTAGATCGAGAGACCCAGTACTTC.

The J gene is TRBJ2-6, the V gene TRBV7-3; D gene ambiguous. Trimming removed 5 bases at V and 0 bases at J, with 5 bases between. Germline CDR1 SGHTA, CDR2 FQGTGA. The CDR3 consists of 14 residues. CDR3 sequence: CASSPSSGANVLTF. The DNA for the CDR3 is TGTGCCAGCAGCCCTAGCTCTGGGGCCAACGTCCTGACTTTC.

The genes are TRBV4-3 and TRBJ2-3, with TRBD2 matching 12 bases. Germline V lookup: CDR1 LGHNA, CDR2 YSLEER. The CDR3 is 18 amino acids. The J segment lost 2 bases and the V segment lost 0 bases, leaving 6 bases of the junction unmatched. The CDR3 protein is CASSQDSGLAGLTDTQYF. CDR3 in DNA: TGCGCCAGCAGCCAAGATTCCGGACTAGCGGGACTCACAGATACGCAGTATTTT.

V usage is TRBV5-6 and J usage is TRBJ2-7; maybe TRBD1 (6 bases). Germline V CDR1 and CDR2: SGHDT, YYEEEE. The CDR3 has 14 residues. The germline V and J ends were trimmed by 3 bases and 2 bases, with 12 bases remaining between them. The CDR3 reads CASSSRDNPYEQYF. DNA of the CDR3: TGTGCCAGCAGCTCCCGGGACAACCCCTACGAGCAGTACTTC.

The chain has TRBV6-5 and TRBJ2-2, with 7 nucleotides matching TRBD1. In germline, CDR1 is MNHEY, CDR2 SVGAGI. The ends lost 6 bases at V and 1 base at J; junction bases unmatched: 5. The CDR3 runs 15 residues. This CDR3 is CASRAGTVNTGELFF. The CDR3 coding sequence is TGTGCCAGCAGAGCCGGGACAGTGAACACCGGGGAGCTGTTTTTT.

This chain uses TRBV7-9 with TRBJ2-7; 8 bases are a match to TRBD2. This CDR3 has 13 amino acids. Looked up from germline, CDR1 is SEHNR and CDR2 is FQNEAQ (reference sequence). V lost 10 bases to trimming and J lost 6 bases; unmatched junction nucleotides: 11. CDR3 sequence reads: CATWNSGKSEQYF. CDR3 DNA sequence: TGTGCCACCTGGAATAGCGGGAAAAGCGAGCAGTACTTC.

The chain recombines TRBV5-6 with TRBJ2-6, with TRBD1 as a possible D gene (5 bases). The ends were cut back, 3 bases at V and 0 bases at J, with 7 bases in the middle. Germline CDR1 and CDR2: SGHDT and YYEEEE. The CDR3 is 15 residues long. The CDR3 region is CASSYDSSGANVLTF. CDR3 bases: TGTGCCAGCAGCTACGACAGCTCTGGGGCCAACGTCCTGACTTTC.